The 29 T cell receptor beta chains listed next were all sequenced from one sample in a study of cytomegalovirus exposure and HLA in healthy donors. Amplification used 60 Vbeta primers and 13 Jbeta primers. Repertoires were generated with immunoSEQ multiplex PCR, while TCRdb's copy carries only in-frame clones and drops some. The sample includes roughly 130,000 clones, over 65% of them seen just once. The sequencing sample was made of PBMCs. Receptors were obtained from a woman aged 40 to 55 in good health and CMV-seropositive.

This clone was recorded a few times. The gene calls are TRBV7-9 and TRBJ2-3; 11 nucleotides align to TRBD2. Germline CDR1 reads SEHNR; CDR2 reads FQNEAQ (reference sequence). The CDR3 sequence is 17 residues long. Trimming removed 6 bases from V and 0 bases from J; junction bases left unmatched: 8. This chain's CDR3 is CASSRLAGGTSTDTQYF. CDR3 sequence (DNA): TGTGCCAGCAGTCGGCTAGCGGGGGGAACTAGCACAGATACGCAGTATTTT.

V usage is TRBV11-2 and J usage is TRBJ1-2; 10 bases are a match to TRBD1. Germline trimming cut 6 bases from V and 6 bases from J; bases unmatched to any gene: 1. Germline CDR1 SGHAT, CDR2 FQNNGV. The CDR3 contains 12 residues. CDR3 sequence (DNA): TGTGCCAGCAGGACAGGGGGCGATGGCTACACCTTC. This gives the protein CASRTGGDGYTF. Variable domain in full (rest from reference TRBV11-2 and TRBJ1-2): EAGVAQSPRYKIIEKRQSVAFWCNPISGHATLYWYQQILGQGPKLLIQFQNNGVVDDSQLPKDRFSAERLKGVDSTLKIQPAKLEDSAVYLCASRTGGDGYTFGSGTRLTVV.

V gene TRBV5-1 combines with J gene TRBJ1-3, with TRBD1 matching 11 bases. The CDR3 is made up of 17 amino acids. With 0 bases clipped from V and 3 bases from J, the junction kept 5 bases outside the gene matches. In germline, CDR1 is SGHRS, CDR2 YFSETQ. This chain's CDR3 is CASSLEGTGGNGNTIYF. The DNA for the CDR3 is TGCGCCAGCAGCTTGGAGGGGACAGGGGGAAATGGAAACACCATATATTTT.

The gene calls are TRBV6-5 and TRBJ1-2; D unresolved. This CDR3 contains 11 residues. Deletions cut 7 bases from V and 8 bases from J, with 11 bases between. Germline CDR1 MNHEY, CDR2 SVGAGI. In nucleotides, the CDR3 is TGTGCCAGCAAGGGAGTGGGGGGCTACACCTTC. Residues: CASKGVGGYTF.

This chain links TRBV6-5 with TRBJ2-5; TRBD1 matches at 7 bases. The CDR3 runs 14 residues. Germline CDR1 is MNHEY and CDR2 is SVGAGI. V shed 5 bases and J 7 bases; nucleotides not matched to a gene: 10. The CDR3: CASSDRTGKWTQYF. CDR3 nucleotide sequence: TGTGCCAGCAGTGACCGGACAGGCAAGTGGACCCAGTACTTC.

The chain combines TRBV21-1 with TRBJ2-5; TRBD1 reflects the table's D call only, with no check against the DNA. The J call may not be correct, given that the DNA end is closer to TRBJ2-7. TRBV21-1 is a pseudogene locus. The CDR3 spans 14 residues. In DNA form, the CDR3 reads TGTGCCAGCACCATATGGGGACAGGGCGGCGAGCAGTACTTC. Translated: CASTIWGQGGEQYF.

The V call is TRBV6-5, the J call TRBJ2-1, with a weak D call TRBD1 (5 bases). The CDR3 spans 15 residues. Trimming stripped 6 bases from V and 2 bases from J, with 14 bases between. The germline gives CDR1 MNHEY, CDR2 SVGAGI. CDR3 bases: TGTGCCAGCAGCCCTGGACAATCGACCTACAATGAGCAGTTCTTC. It yields the protein CASSPGQSTYNEQFF.

The rearrangement uses TRBV5-1 and TRBJ2-5; no clear D. Trimming removed 4 bases at V and 3 bases at J, with 10 bases between. This CDR3 spans 13 amino acids. Germline CDR1 reads SGHRS; CDR2 reads YFSETQ. The CDR3: CASSRPPKETQYF. The DNA for the CDR3 is TGCGCCAGCAGCCGCCCCCCTAAAGAGACCCAGTACTTC.

This chain links TRBV28 with TRBJ1-6; tentatively, D is TRBD1 (5 bases). Looked up from germline, CDR1 is MDHEN and CDR2 is SYDVKM. The CDR3 is made up of 16 amino acids. Trimming removed 3 bases at V and 7 bases at J, with 16 bases between. Here the CDR3 reads CASSFQSGGGNSPLHF. The CDR3 nucleotides read TGTGCCAGCAGTTTCCAGAGTGGTGGGGGGAATTCACCCCTCCACTTT.

V usage is TRBV15 and J usage is TRBJ2-3; TRBD2 matches at 11 bases. J lost 0 bases, V lost 1 base, and 3 bases had no gene match. The CDR3 is 17 amino acids. Germline V gene sequence: CDR1 LNHNV, CDR2 YYDKDF (reference sequence). CDR3: CATSRVAGGPSTDTQYF. CDR3 coding DNA: TGTGCCACCAGCAGAGTAGCGGGAGGGCCTAGCACAGATACGCAGTATTTT. The complete variable domain, with remaining parts taken from reference TRBV15 and TRBJ2-3, reads DAMVIQNPRYQVTQFGKPVTLSCSQTLNHNVMYWYQQKSSQAPKLLFHYYDKDFNNEADTPDNFQSRRPNTSFCFLDIRSPGLGDTAMYLCATSRVAGGPSTDTQYFGPGTRLTVL.

The chain is built from TRBV5-1 and TRBJ2-2; D not certain. From germline, CDR1 is SGHRS and CDR2 YFSETQ. The CDR3 is 15 residues long. V was trimmed by 4 bases and J by 6 bases, leaving 16 bases between them. In DNA form, the CDR3 reads TGCGCCAGCAGCCCCGGTAGCCGTAATGCCGGGGAGCTGTTTTTT. Its translation is CASSPGSRNAGELFF.

This chain uses TRBV11-2 with TRBJ2-7, with a tentative D call TRBD1 (5 bases). Germline V lookup: CDR1 SGHAT, CDR2 FQNNGV. Deletions cut 1 base from V and 5 bases from J, with 12 bases between. The length of the CDR3 is 14 residues. Here the CDR3 reads CASSLVGEGDEQYF. In DNA, the CDR3 is TGTGCCAGCAGCTTAGTAGGGGAAGGTGACGAGCAGTACTTC.

V is TRBV19 and J is TRBJ2-7, with TRBD1 identical over 7 bases. The junction had 10 bases not matched to a gene; V was cut back by 4 bases and J by 7 bases. The length of the CDR3 is 14 residues. Germline CDR1 reads LNHDA; CDR2 reads SQIVND (reference sequence). The CDR3: CASSNGYGQEEQYF. In DNA, the CDR3 is TGTGCCAGTAGTAATGGGTACGGACAGGAGGAGCAGTACTTC.

This clone showed up just a few times. The chain is built from TRBV6-1 and TRBJ2-3, with TRBD1 identical over 7 bases. The trim removed 1 base at V and 1 base at J, leaving 8 bases unmatched. The CDR3 runs 17 residues. The germline CDR1 and CDR2 sequences are MNHNS and SASEGT. CDR3 residues: CASSEVIGGGGTDTQYF. CDR3 DNA sequence: TGTGCCAGCAGTGAAGTTATAGGGGGCGGTGGCACAGATACGCAGTATTTT.

The chain employs TRBV19 and TRBJ2-7, with 12 bases matching TRBD2. V dropped 4 bases and J dropped 6; count of bases not matched to a gene: 1. Germline CDR1 reads LNHDA; CDR2 reads SQIVND (reference sequence). The CDR3 runs 13 residues. This CDR3 is CASSTGLAGEQYF. The CDR3 coding sequence is TGTGCCAGTAGTACGGGACTAGCGGGCGAGCAGTACTTC.

The CDR3 spells CASSLGQGAGDTEAFF. The CDR3 region has the DNA TGCGCCAGCAGCCTTGGACAGGGGGCGGGGGACACTGAAGCTTTCTTT. This chain joins TRBV4-1 and TRBJ1-1, with 11 bases matching TRBD1. The CDR3 loop spans 16 amino acids. Losses at the gene ends were 4 bases for V and 3 bases for J; bases not matched to a gene: 7. Germline V CDR1 and CDR2: MGHRA, YSYEKL.

The gene calls are TRBV5-8 and TRBJ1-1; a weak D match, TRBD1 (5 bases). This CDR3 spans 14 amino acids. Trimming took off 3 bases at V and 1 base at J, with 10 bases between the two ends. The germline V gene has CDR1 SGHTS and CDR2 YDEGEE. This CDR3 is CASSSRVENTEAFF. The DNA for the CDR3 is TGTGCCAGCAGCTCCAGGGTGGAGAACACTGAAGCTTTCTTT.

A note on this clone: A read error may produce the germline difference seen at one junction end. J is TRBJ1-1 and V is TRBV7-9; D is possibly TRBD1 (5 bases). Germline V gene lookup returns CDR1 SEHNR and CDR2 FQNEAQ (reference sequence). The CDR3 consists of 15 residues. The CDR3 region is CASSSWGVLNAEAFF. The CDR3 DNA is TGTGCCAGCAGCTCATGGGGGGTACTGAACGCTGAAGCTTTCTTT.

The V call is TRBV28, the J call TRBJ1-2; 8 bases match TRBD1. In germline, CDR1 is MDHEN, CDR2 SYDVKM. This CDR3 is built from 15 residues. With V trimmed by 3 bases and J by 4 bases, 7 bases remained unmatched. In nucleotides, the CDR3 is TGTGCCAGCAGTTTGGGGCCAGGGGGCGGCTATGGCTACACCTTC. The encoded protein is CASSLGPGGGYGYTF.

Of note for this clone: The junction shows a germline mismatch at one end, possibly a read error. This sample also contains other DNA sequences that code for the same CDR3. The chain is built from TRBV6-1 and TRBJ1-1; 9 positions match TRBD1. Germline-derived CDR1 and CDR2 are MNHNS and SASEGT. This CDR3 contains 13 residues. CDR3 sequence (DNA): TGTGCCAGCGGCCGACAGGGGGGCACTGAGGCTTTCTTT. This translates into CASGRQGGTEAFF.

This chain connects TRBV6-1 to TRBJ2-3; D uncertain. Germline CDR1 and CDR2: MNHNS and SASEGT. This CDR3 region has 15 residues. Trimming took 2 bases from V and 0 from J, leaving 9 bases between them. The CDR3 coding sequence is TGTGCCAGCAGTGAATTGATCGGGAGCACAGATACGCAGTATTTT. Protein: CASSELIGSTDTQYF.

The sample holds a few counts of this clone. CDR3 amino acids: CASSFSGGGLDTQYF. CDR3 nucleotides: TGCGCCAGCAGCTTTTCCGGGGGAGGGTTGGATACGCAGTATTTT. The rearrangement links TRBV5-1 to TRBJ2-3, with 7 bases that match TRBD2. The V and J ends lost 2 bases and 6 bases, in that order; junction bases with no gene match: 9. Germline V lookup: CDR1 SGHRS, CDR2 YFSETQ. The CDR3 contains 15 residues.

This rearrangement joins TRBV5-1 to TRBJ2-2; no definite D call. CDR3 length equals 14 residues. V lost 1 base, J lost 0 bases, and 4 bases lay in between. Per germline, CDR1 SGHRS and CDR2 YFSETQ. The CDR3, as DNA: TGCGCCAGCAGCTTGAGCTCGAACACCGGGGAGCTGTTTTTT. Protein sequence: CASSLSSNTGELFF. The entire variable domain, with the rest obtained from reference TRBV5-1 and TRBJ2-2, is as follows: KAGVTQTPRYLIKTRGQQVTLSCSPISGHRSVSWYQQTPGQGLQFLFEYFSETQRNKGNFPGRFSGRQFSNSRSEMNVSTLELGDSALYLCASSLSSNTGELFFGEGSRLTVL.

J is TRBJ2-2 and V is TRBV9; the match to TRBD2 covers 7 bases. V shed 5 bases and J 2 bases; nucleotides not matched to a gene: 3. Germline-derived CDR1 and CDR2 are SGDLS and YYNGEE. The CDR3 covers 14 residues. CDR3 DNA sequence: TGTGCCAGCAGGGAGACTAGCAACACCGGGGAGCTGTTTTTT. This encodes CASRETSNTGELFF.

The chain combines TRBV5-5 with TRBJ2-2; 7 nucleotides line up with TRBD2. Looked up from germline, CDR1 is SGHKS and CDR2 is YYEKEE (reference sequence). V lost 1 base, J lost 0 bases, and 3 bases stayed unmatched. The CDR3 runs 16 residues. The chain's CDR3 is CASSLLADANTGELFF. The CDR3 bases are TGTGCCAGCAGCTTGCTAGCGGATGCGAACACCGGGGAGCTGTTTTTT.

The V call is TRBV6-1, the J call TRBJ1-4; D possibly corresponds to TRBD1 (6 bases). The CDR3 length is 15 residues. Deletions cut 1 base from V and 2 bases from J, with 8 bases between. Germline V gives CDR1 MNHNS, CDR2 SASEGT. The CDR3 DNA reads as TGTGCCAGCAGTGAAGGAGGGGGTACTAATGAAAAACTGTTTTTT. Amino acids: CASSEGGGTNEKLFF.

The J gene is TRBJ1-4, the V gene TRBV27; TRBD1 might be the D (5 bases). The CDR3 sequence is 15 residues long. The germline V gene has CDR1 MNHEY and CDR2 SMNVEV (reference sequence). V gave up 5 bases and J gave up 8 bases, with 18 bases separating them. As DNA, the CDR3 is TGTGCCAGCAGTCGACAGAAGGGCCCCTTGGAAAAACTGTTTTTT. Translated, it gives CASSRQKGPLEKLFF.

CDR3 loop: CASSSRGTGVDTEAFF. The CDR3 DNA is TGTGCCAGCAGCTCACGGGGGACAGGGGTGGACACTGAAGCTTTCTTT. The V gene is TRBV7-6, the J gene TRBJ1-1; TRBD1 agrees at 10 bases. The CDR3 is 16 amino acids. Germline V gene sequence: CDR1 SGHVS, CDR2 FNYEAQ. V was clipped by 4 bases and J by 3 bases; unmatched bases: 8.

The chain links TRBV5-1 to TRBJ1-3, with 7 bases aligning to TRBD1. The germline V gene has CDR1 SGHRS and CDR2 YFSETQ. Trimming removed 4 bases from V and 0 bases from J; junction bases left unmatched: 4. The CDR3 sequence is 15 residues long. For the CDR3, the DNA is TGCGCCAGCAGCGAGGGGGCAGACTCTGGAAACACCATATATTTT. Translating it yields CASSEGADSGNTIYF.